This T cell receptor (beta chain) was sequenced in a study of beta chain features in type 1 diabetes. Isolation of CD4+ naive, central memory, regulatory and stem cell-like memory cells was achieved by sorting via CD45RO/CCR7/CD25/CD127/CD95/CD27. A note on this clone: Its specificity is unknown.

This CDR3 has 13 amino acids. Unmatched junction bases numbered 3, after V lost 5 bases and J lost 3 bases. The germline gives CDR1 SGHDT, CDR2 YYEEEE. What was sequenced were expressed TCRB transcripts, since all of the isolated RNA had been reverse transcribed. The data were produced by immunoSEQ multiplex PCR, yet TCRdb's version contains in-frame clones alone and is incomplete. The table records 600,000 to 700,000 clones, 10% to 15% of them present only once. Study conclusions and caveats: Moderate yet significant TCRB CDR3 shortening was seen in Type 1 diabetes patients in all four CD4+ subsets. Among patients, naive, central memory and Treg TCRB repertoires appeared more similar than among healthy donors.

V gene TRBV5-6 combines with J gene TRBJ1-2, with 8 bases matching TRBD1. The sequencing input was naive CD4+ T cells from blood. This sequence originates from a man younger than 30 with type 1 diabetes. The CDR3 protein is CASRKTGDYGYTF. CDR3 nucleotide sequence: TGTGCCAGCAGGAAGACAGGGGACTATGGCTACACCTTC.